This T cell receptor (beta chain) was documented in a study of control samples from healthy donors and cancer patients. The assay was immunoSEQ multiplex PCR, and TCRdb's table has in-frame clones only and misses some. The sample has 150,000 to 200,000 clones, almost 90% seen once; the top ten hold around 1.4%. This CDR3 has 17 residues. Germline V CDR1 and CDR2: MDHEN, SYDVKM. V dropped 5 bases and J dropped 1; count of bases not matched to a gene: 8. This TCR came from a woman in her forties or fifties in good health. This chain uses TRBV28 with TRBJ2-5, with 12 bases matching TRBD2. Sequencing input: blood. The CDR3 is CASSRPLAGGRQETQYF. Here the CDR3 DNA reads TGTGCCAGCAGTCGCCCGCTAGCGGGGGGGCGCCAAGAGACCCAGTACTTC.